This entry features one T cell receptor beta chain sequence. Its antigen is undetermined. This sample is part of a study of T cell responses to AZD1222 COVID-19 vaccine. The V end lost 6 bases, the J end lost 0 bases, and 9 bases lay between the germline ends. The CDR3 length is 14 residues. Per the germline V gene, CDR1 is MNHEY and CDR2 is SMNVEV (reference sequence). Whole-study results and caveats: No repertoire was sampled before or during the peak T cell response, only after it.

TCRdb's table, derived via immunoSEQ multiplex PCR, lists solely in-frame clones and lacks some. The sample shows over 150,000 clones, about 87% of them seen only once. The clonotype originates from an adult in good health. This chain joins TRBV27 and TRBJ1-5; the D is unclear. This sample comprised peripheral blood, obtained on day 0 of AZD1222 vaccination. CDR3 DNA sequence: TGTGCCAGCAGGTTGCGGTTTAGCAATCAGCCCCAGCATTTT. The encoded protein is CASRLRFSNQPQHF.